Below, 27 T cell receptor beta chains from the same sample are listed, as sequenced in a study of Graves' ophthalmopathy and Graves' hyperthyroidism. RNA served as the template for amplifying TCR beta CDR3 regions. The first round was an RT-PCR with HTBI primers, and the second round was a multiplex PCR. Each CDR3 protein is one row after TCRdb ran MiXCR on the multiplex PCR reads. The sample has nearly 400,000 distinct CDR3 sequences; 15% to 20% are singletons. Material: peripheral blood. The receptors were gathered from a woman aged 18-29 years with Graves' ophthalmopathy.

This clonotype was recorded at least ten times. V usage is TRBV4-3 and J usage is TRBJ1-6, with D unresolved. Germline CDR1 and CDR2: LGHNA and YSLEER. V dropped 0 bases and J dropped 0 bases, with 0 bases sitting between them. This CDR3 region has 14 residues. CDR3 loop: CASSQDSYNSPLHF. CDR3 in DNA: TGCGCCAGCAGCCAAGACTCCTATAATTCACCCCTCCACTTT.

In this sample, this clonotype turned up many times. This sequence joins TRBV13 and TRBJ1-1; 7 bases map to TRBD1. V lost 0 bases, J lost 6 bases, and 7 bases stayed unmatched. CDR1 and CDR2 (germline): PRHDT, FYEKMQ (reference sequence). The CDR3 is 15 residues long. The CDR3, as DNA: TGTGCCAGCAGCTTAGGAAGGGGGCGAGGGTCTGAAGCTTTCTTT. It yields the protein CASSLGRGRGSEAFF.

This clonotype was observed at least ten times. The chain is built from TRBV20-1 and TRBJ1-1; D ambiguous. The CDR3 has 13 residues. The germline V gene encodes CDR1 DFQATT and CDR2 SNEGSKA (reference sequence). Trimming left V 1 base short and J 10 bases short, with 16 bases between. CDR3 amino acids: CSARVELPRAAFF. The CDR3 nucleotides read TGCAGTGCTAGAGTAGAACTCCCTAGGGCAGCTTTCTTT.

The chain joins TRBV12-3 or TRBV12-4 to TRBJ1-1; a weak D match, TRBD1 (5 bases). The V end was cut by 0 bases, the J end by 1 base, with 12 bases between. The CDR3 length is 16 residues. The CDR3 DNA reads as TGTGCCAGCAGTTTAGCCGAAGCCACAGGGAACACTGAAGCTTTCTTT. Its translation: CASSLAEATGNTEAFF.

There are many counts of this clonotype. The chain links TRBV6-1 to TRBJ1-3, with D possibly TRBD1 on 5 matching bases. Germline V gene lookup returns CDR1 MNHNS and CDR2 SASEGT. The CDR3 contains 14 residues. V lost 8 bases, J lost 0 bases, and 11 bases lay in between. The CDR3: CASGRQSSGNTIYF. DNA for the CDR3: TGTGCCAGCGGACGACAGAGCTCTGGAAACACCATATATTTT.

The CDR3 nucleotides are TGTGCCTGGAGTGTAGGGGCAGGTGAAGCTTTCTTT. As protein: CAWSVGAGEAFF. The rearrangement uses TRBV30 and TRBJ1-1; tentatively, D is TRBD1 (5 bases). Deletions cut 0 bases from V and 7 bases from J, with 9 bases between. Per germline, CDR1 GTSNPN and CDR2 SVGIG (reference sequence). The length of the CDR3 is 12 residues.

Many counts were recorded for this clonotype. The chain uses TRBV3-1 and TRBJ1-1; D is unresolved. V gave up 3 bases and J gave up 4 bases, with 15 bases separating them. The CDR3 runs 15 residues. Germline V gene data show CDR1 as LGHDT and CDR2 as YNNKEL (reference sequence). In DNA form, the CDR3 reads TGTGCCAGCAGCCAGGCCCCGGTGGGTCGCACTGAAGCTTTCTTT. This gives the protein CASSQAPVGRTEAFF.

In this sample, this clonotype turned up many times. The chain combines TRBV14 with TRBJ1-1; no clear D gene. V shed 7 bases and J shed 4 bases, with 7 bases lying between them. Per germline, CDR1 SGHDN and CDR2 FVKESK. The CDR3 sequence is 11 residues long. The CDR3 region is CASTDGTEAFF. CDR3 in DNA: TGTGCCAGCACGGACGGCACTGAAGCTTTCTTT. Full variable domain (missing parts from reference TRBV14 and TRBJ1-1): EAGVTQFPSHSVIEKGQTVTLRCDPISGHDNLYWYRRVMGKEIKFLLHFVKESKQDESGMPNNRFLAERTGGTYSTLKVQPAELEDSGVYFCASTDGTEAFFGQGTRLTVV.

This clonotype was found many times. V and J are TRBV29-1 and TRBJ1-3, with D hard to call. CDR1 is SQVTM, CDR2 ANQGSEA, per germline. This CDR3 contains 13 residues. V lost 6 bases, J lost 1 base, and 10 bases lay in between. This chain's CDR3 is CSVNPHSGNTIYF. The DNA of the CDR3 is TGCAGCGTCAACCCTCATTCTGGAAACACCATATATTTT. The complete variable domain, with remaining parts taken from reference TRBV29-1 and TRBJ1-3, reads SAVISQKPSRDICQRGTSLTIQCQVDSQVTMMFWYRQQPGQSLTLIATANQGSEATYESGFVIDKFPISRPNLTFSTLTVSNMSPEDSSIYLCSVNPHSGNTIYFGEGSWLTVV.

The chain employs TRBV6-1 and TRBJ2-7, with TRBD2 matching over 8 bases. There are 13 residues in the CDR3. The germline gives CDR1 MNHNS, CDR2 SASEGT. V shed 3 bases, J shed 9 bases, and the junction held 7 bases outside the gene matches. CDR3 DNA sequence: TGTGCCAGCAGTGAGGCTAGCGGGTATAGGCAGTACTTC. Residues: CASSEASGYRQYF.

This clonotype was seen repeatedly, ten times or more. The gene calls are TRBV7-2 and TRBJ2-5; 7 positions match TRBD1. Germline V lookup: CDR1 SGHTA, CDR2 FQGNSA. V lost 5 bases to trimming and J lost 2 bases; unmatched junction nucleotides: 11. CDR3 size: 16 residues. CDR3 nucleotides: TGTGCCAGCAGCCCCCGACAGGGCCCTTGGCAAGAGACCCAGTACTTC. Residues: CASSPRQGPWQETQYF. The full variable domain, its missing parts supplied by reference TRBV7-2 and TRBJ2-5, is GAGVSQSPSNKVTEKGKDVELRCDPISGHTALYWYRQSLGQGLEFLIYFQGNSAPDKSGLPSDRFSAERTGGSVSTLTIQRTQQEDSAVYLCASSPRQGPWQETQYFGPGTRLLVL.

This clonotype was detected only once. The chain links TRBV7-9 to TRBJ2-7; no definite D call. Germline V CDR1 and CDR2: SEHNR, FQNEAQ (reference sequence). V was clipped by 1 base and J by 3 bases, with 13 bases between them. This CDR3 region has 15 residues. DNA for the CDR3: TGTGCCAGCAGCTTAGATGGGAACCGCTACTACGAGCAGTACTTC. This gives the protein CASSLDGNRYYEQYF.

Ten or more counts support this clonotype. The CDR3 DNA reads TGTGCCAGCAGGGGCACAGGGGACGAGCAGTACTTC. Translation gives CASRGTGDEQYF. This rearrangement joins TRBV12-3 or TRBV12-4 to TRBJ2-7; TRBD1 matches 7 bases. The length of the CDR3 is 12 residues. Trimming took 6 bases from V and 5 from J; bases not matched to a gene: 4.

This clonotype was detected ten times or more. The chain couples TRBV29-1 to TRBJ1-2; D gene ambiguous. Trimming shortened V by 2 bases and J by 1 base, and 11 bases separated the two germline ends. The CDR3 has 14 residues. Germline assignment: CDR1 SQVTM and CDR2 ANQGSEA. CDR3 sequence reads: CSVERGDGNYGYTF. The CDR3, as DNA: TGCAGCGTTGAACGGGGAGACGGTAACTATGGCTACACCTTC.

This clonotype occurred many times. V gene TRBV7-9 combines with J gene TRBJ2-2; the match to TRBD2 covers 11 bases. The CDR3 sequence is 17 residues long. Germline CDR1 reads SEHNR; CDR2 reads FQNEAQ (reference sequence). V lost 10 bases and J lost 1; bases outside the gene matches: 11. The CDR3, as DNA: TGTGCCACCCCGCTAGCGGGGGGCCTACTGAACACCGGGGAGCTGTTTTTT. Residues: CATPLAGGLLNTGELFF.

In its sample, this clonotype was seen many times. CDR3 protein: CSATEGTPGKYEQYF. The CDR3, as DNA: TGCAGTGCTACAGAAGGGACTCCCGGCAAATACGAGCAGTACTTC. The chain links TRBV20-1 to TRBJ2-7, with a tentative D call TRBD2 (6 bases). With 4 bases removed from V and 4 bases from J, the gap between germline ends came to 20 bases. The CDR3 runs to 15 residues. The germline CDR1 and CDR2 sequences are DFQATT and SNEGSKA (reference sequence).

This clonotype was recorded at least ten times. The chain uses TRBV27 and TRBJ2-6, with D possibly matching TRBD2 (5 bases). CDR3 length equals 17 residues. V gave up 3 bases and J gave up 1 base, with 13 bases separating them. Germline CDR1 MNHEY, CDR2 SMNVEV (reference sequence). CDR3 nucleotides: TGTGCCAGCAGTTTGATAGGGCCGGGGTCTGGGGCCAACGTCCTGACTTTC. Translation gives CASSLIGPGSGANVLTF.

This clonotype occurred once. The gene calls are TRBV27 and TRBJ1-1; D ambiguous. CDR1 is MNHEY, CDR2 SMNVEV, per germline (reference sequence). Trimming cost V 2 bases and J 4 bases, with 8 bases left between them. The CDR3 spans 13 residues. The CDR3 protein is CASSLRSGTEAFF. The DNA of the CDR3 is TGTGCCAGCAGTTTACGGTCCGGCACTGAAGCTTTCTTT.

This clonotype was observed many times. A much larger clone differs by one base, so this may be a read error. The rearrangement uses TRBV28 and TRBJ2-5; D may match TRBD1 or TRBD2 (6 bases each). The CDR3 extends over 13 amino acids. The germline gives CDR1 MDHEN, CDR2 SYDVKM. The ends were cut back, 8 bases at V and 7 bases at J, with 17 bases in the middle. The CDR3 region has the DNA TGTGCCAGCTCCTCAGGGGCGCGGGGGACCCAGTACTTC. Its protein product is CASSSGARGTQYF.

There are many counts of this clonotype. V usage is TRBV7-2 and J usage is TRBJ1-1, with a possible D match to TRBD1 (5 bases). In germline, CDR1 is SGHTA, CDR2 FQGNSA. Trimming removed 5 bases from V and 4 bases from J, with 11 bases in between. The CDR3 runs to 13 residues. This chain's CDR3 is CASSPGTGTEAFF. The CDR3 bases are TGTGCCAGCAGCCCCGGGACCGGCACTGAAGCTTTCTTT.

This clonotype was recorded once. The chain is built from TRBV6-1 and TRBJ2-5, with a possible D match to TRBD1 (6 bases). V lost 3 bases to trimming and J lost 5 bases, with 19 bases between them. The CDR3 spans 16 residues. CDR1 is MNHNS, CDR2 SASEGT, per germline. In DNA, the CDR3 is TGTGCCAGCAGTGACACAACCAGCAGGGGCGGGGAGACCCAGTACTTC. It yields the protein CASSDTTSRGGETQYF.

This clonotype showed up many times. This chain connects TRBV7-6 to TRBJ2-7; the D call may be TRBD1 or TRBD2 (5 bases each). Trimming removed 5 bases from V and 3 bases from J, with 20 bases in between. Germline-derived CDR1 and CDR2 are SGHVS and FNYEAQ. The CDR3 extends over 16 amino acids. The CDR3 DNA follows: TGTGCCAGCAGCCTAAGCGGTGGGGCTCCCGACTACGAGCAGTACTTC. Amino acid sequence: CASSLSGGAPDYEQYF.

This clonotype was observed many times. This rearrangement joins TRBV12-3 or TRBV12-4 to TRBJ1-1; D gene unclear. This CDR3 comprises 16 residues. V lost 5 bases and J 1 base, leaving 17 bases between the germline ends. The CDR3 spells CASSPASLLGNTEAFF. Written as DNA, the CDR3 is TGTGCCAGCAGTCCTGCGAGCCTCCTGGGGAACACTGAAGCTTTCTTT.

This clonotype appeared many times. The V call is TRBV11-2, the J call TRBJ2-2; possible D gene TRBD1, 6 bases. The CDR3 runs to 17 residues. Germline CDR1 and CDR2: SGHAT and FQNNGV. Trimming pared 5 bases from V and 2 bases from J, leaving 18 bases between. This CDR3 is CASSPWTGTPNTGELFF. CDR3 nucleotide sequence: TGTGCCAGCAGCCCCTGGACCGGGACACCAAACACCGGGGAGCTGTTTTTT.

This clonotype was recorded many times. Relative to the germline gene, one junction end is altered; a read error may explain this. The CDR3 loop reads CASSLSEGTGLSF. For the CDR3, the DNA is TGTGCCAGCAGTTTATCGGAAGGGACAGGGCTTAGCTTC. This chain joins TRBV27 and TRBJ2-6; 9 bases agree with TRBD1. The CDR3 runs 13 residues. Per germline, CDR1 MNHEY and CDR2 SMNVEV (reference sequence).

This clonotype was counted at least ten times. CDR3 loop: CASSYGLAAGTEAFF. Here the CDR3 DNA reads TGTGCCAGCAGTTACGGCCTGGCGGCGGGGACTGAAGCTTTCTTT. The chain has TRBV6-5 and TRBJ1-1, with D hard to call. Between the trimmed V and J ends, which lost 2 bases and 5 bases, there was a span of 15 bases. Looked up from germline, CDR1 is MNHEY and CDR2 is SVGAGI. The CDR3 runs 15 residues.

This clonotype was seen many times. The chain links TRBV12-3 or TRBV12-4 to TRBJ1-5; maybe TRBD1 (6 bases). Trimming took off 8 bases at V and 0 bases at J, with 14 bases between the two ends. The length of the CDR3 is 15 residues. Here the CDR3 DNA reads TGTGCCAGCGGGGCGGGGGGCAATAGCAATCAGCCCCAGCATTTT. This translates into CASGAGGNSNQPQHF.